The sequence of this TCR beta chain was determined in a study of T-cell reconstitution after alpha-beta-depleted transplantation in children. Using unique molecular identifiers, the investigators prepared the TCRbeta library. TCRdb itself ran the PCR reads through MiXCR, one entry per CDR3 protein. The sample yields more than 300,000 distinct CDR3 sequences, 15% to 20% seen once. Findings and limits, study-wide: Newly generated T cells supplied most T-cell counts and diversity one year post-transplant. Expanded graft clones numbering several hundred reportedly gave rise to alpha-beta T cells about two months after transplant.

Comment on this clonotype: Its cognate antigen is unknown.

The CDR3 totals 16 residues. Unmatched junction bases numbered 10, after V lost 4 bases and J lost 3 bases. Germline CDR1 is KGHSH and CDR2 is LQKENI. This rearrangement joins TRBV18 to TRBJ2-7; TRBD1 agrees at 9 bases. This TCR was sampled from a male patient aged 2 to 9 who had a stem cell transplant for acute lymphoblastic leukemia, so the T cells may come from the graft donor. The sample was PBMCs, mostly from graft donor cells, taken 360 days after TCRalphabeta/CD19-depleted stem cell transplant. In DNA, the CDR3 is TGTGCCAGCTCACTCCTGAGTCCGGGACAGGGCTACGAGCAGTACTTC. As protein: CASSLLSPGQGYEQYF.